A selection of T cell receptor beta chains follows, all from one sample in a study of response to subunit inactivated influenza vaccine. TCRdb recomputed calls from the RT-PCR reads with MiXCR, one row per CDR3 protein. This sample has 400,000 to 650,000 distinct CDR3 sequences; 6% to 9% occur once, and the top ten carry around 13%. Specimen: PBMCs from blood, collected roughly 24 months after vaccination. The source is a man aged 50-75 years who received an inactivated influenza vaccine. Both conserved end residues are trimmed from each CDR3.

V	J	CDR3
TRBV27	TRBJ1-1	ASSLYAGRANTEAF
TRBV20-1	TRBJ2-7	SATNPYEQY
TRBV2	TRBJ2-1	ASSGPGLAWNEQF
TRBV7-9	TRBJ2-1	ASSPPVSHYNEQF
TRBV12-3/TRBV12-4	TRBJ2-5	ASSFSGPSGETQY
TRBV20-1	TRBJ1-6	SARDGYRGYVLAPLH
TRBV20-1	TRBJ2-3	SASGDSAVNTQY
TRBV6-2/TRBV6-3	TRBJ2-7	ASSYSGRSHEQY
TRBV5-1	TRBJ2-4	ASSIDTGNIQY
TRBV25-1	TRBJ2-2	ASSDTGTANTGELF
TRBV5-5	TRBJ1-1	ASSWGHYTEAF
TRBV20-1	TRBJ2-3	SARGRAGGPRYSTDTQY
TRBV6-5	TRBJ1-2	ASSYLNRVDGYT
TRBV5-1	TRBJ2-2	ASSLASGAGELF
TRBV20-1	TRBJ2-1	SAQDRAGQF
TRBV12-3/TRBV12-4	TRBJ2-5	ASTRTGGRETQY
TRBV5-1	TRBJ2-3	ASSGTVSTDTQY
TRBV6-2/TRBV6-3	TRBJ2-2	ASSSGTSTGELF
TRBV6-5	TRBJ1-6	ASSFTQGQPLH
TRBV3-1	TRBJ2-3	ASSQADITDTQY
TRBV20-1	TRBJ2-7	SAKPYEQY
TRBV5-1	TRBJ2-7	ASSPSGTVRSYEQY
TRBV20-1	TRBJ1-5	SARDFRSSNQPQH